This paragraph covers one T cell receptor (beta chain) sequence. V lost 1 base and J lost 1; bases outside the gene matches: 2. The CDR3 contains 15 residues. Germline values: CDR1 GTSNPN, CDR2 SVGIG (reference sequence). Assay: immunoSEQ multiplex PCR; the TCRdb copy retains only in-frame clones and omits some. The sample includes some 17,000 clones, 80% to 90% of them seen just once. These data belong to a study of technical replicates of blood from a handful of donors. Sequenced material: PBMCs. The sequence derives from a human donor in good health. This chain links TRBV30 with TRBJ1-5; 9 bases agree with TRBD1. The CDR3: CAWSGGTGSNQPQHF. The DNA of the CDR3 is TGTGCCTGGAGTGGCGGGACAGGGAGCAATCAGCCCCAGCATTTT.